The 5 T cell receptor beta chains below come from one sample, sequenced in a study of early T cells in non-severe SARS-CoV-2 infection. TCRdb redid the calling of the 5' RACE reads with MiXCR, one entry per CDR3 protein. The sample holds tens of thousands of distinct CDR3 sequences, more than 9% seen once. Sequencing was performed on whole blood. The receptors were sampled from an adult who was a healthcare worker with PCR-confirmed SARS-CoV-2 infection or an uninfected control (not recorded which).

CDR3: CAFSTGDSSIDNSPLHF. The CDR3 region has the DNA TGTGCCTTCTCGACAGGGGATAGTAGTATCGATAATTCACCCCTCCACTTT. The V and J genes are TRBV30 and TRBJ1-6; 8 bases line up with TRBD1. This CDR3 is built from 17 residues. V lost 7 bases to trimming and J lost 5 bases; unmatched junction nucleotides: 16. Germline values: CDR1 GTSNPN, CDR2 SVGIG (reference sequence).

This clonotype occurred many times. V usage is TRBV7-9 and J usage is TRBJ2-7; TRBD1 agrees at 8 bases. The length of the CDR3 is 14 residues. With V trimmed by 5 bases and J by 3 bases, 6 bases remained unmatched. The germline V gene encodes CDR1 SEHNR and CDR2 FQNEAQ (reference sequence). CDR3 sequence: CASSGQGPFYEQYF. Written as DNA, the CDR3 is TGTGCCAGCAGCGGACAGGGCCCCTTCTACGAGCAGTACTTC.

The table lists this clonotype with many counts. The chain carries TRBV2 and TRBJ1-1, with D perhaps TRBD1 (6 bases). Germline V gene lookup returns CDR1 SNHLY and CDR2 FYNNEI. This CDR3 is built from 13 residues. The V and J ends lost 3 bases and 3 bases respectively, with 8 bases between them. The CDR3 nucleotides are TGTGCCAGCAGTGACAGGGGCGACACTGAAGCTTTCTTT. Residues: CASSDRGDTEAFF.

This clonotype appeared many times. V and J are TRBV12-3 or TRBV12-4 and TRBJ1-2; D ambiguous. The CDR3 spans 13 residues. Trimming cost V 2 bases and J 6 bases, with 10 bases left between them. CDR3 bases: TGTGCCAGCAGTTTAAACGGCCTTGATGGCTACACCTTC. It translates to CASSLNGLDGYTF.

At least ten counts were recorded for this clonotype. The junction does not match germline at one end; this may be a read error. This rearrangement joins TRBV2 to TRBJ2-5; D gene ambiguous. CDR3 length: 10 residues. Germline-derived CDR1 and CDR2 are SNHLY and FYNNEI. In DNA, the CDR3 is TGTGCCAGCAGCGAAGAGACCCAGTACTTC. Amino acids: CASSEETQYF.